This T cell receptor (beta chain) was retrieved from a study of shared clonotypes between healthy human individuals. Study at large: Researchers drew samples from two women and three men aged 18 to 49. Study outcomes and limitations: Across a few donors, naive CD4 shared 5% to 5.5%, naive CD8 around 3.5%, memory CD4 roughly 2.1%, memory CD8 around 0.36%.

About this clone itself: Its antigen is as yet unknown.

V dropped 1 base and J dropped 0 bases, with 9 bases sitting between them. Germline CDR1 reads SGHTA; CDR2 reads FQGNSA. The CDR3 is 15 residues long. Healthy adults negative for HIV, lacking recent acute infections or vaccinations, served as donors. Assay used: immunoSEQ multiplex PCR; TCRdb lists only in-frame clones, some missing. The table lists approximately 2.3 million clones, 85% to 95% of them singletons, with 0.3% to 0.4% in the top ten. The clonotype originates from a man aged 18 to 30 in good health. Some clones in this sample may be carry-over from other donors' samples. This chain links TRBV7-2 with TRBJ1-2; D is possibly TRBD1 (6 bases). The sequenced sample consisted of naive CD4+ T cells from PBMCs. The sample's subset: CD45RA+ positively selected. CDR3 DNA sequence: TGTGCCAGCAGCTTAGGAAAGGGGGCTAACTATGGCTACACCTTC. Amino acids: CASSLGKGANYGYTF.